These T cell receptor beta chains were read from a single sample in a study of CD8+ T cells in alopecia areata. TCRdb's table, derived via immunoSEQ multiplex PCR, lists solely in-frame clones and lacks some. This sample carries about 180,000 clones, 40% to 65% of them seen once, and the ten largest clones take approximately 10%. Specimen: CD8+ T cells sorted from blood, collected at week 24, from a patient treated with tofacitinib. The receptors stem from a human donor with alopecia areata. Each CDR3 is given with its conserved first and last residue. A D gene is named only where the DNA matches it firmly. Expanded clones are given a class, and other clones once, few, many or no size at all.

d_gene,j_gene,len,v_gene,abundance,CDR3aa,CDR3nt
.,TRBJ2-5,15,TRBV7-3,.,CASSPGRGPQETQYF,TGTGCCAGCAGCCCGGGACGGGGTCCGCAAGAGACCCAGTACTTC
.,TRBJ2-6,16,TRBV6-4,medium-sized,CASSPAAGAGANVLTF,TGTGCCAGCAGCCCGGCGGCCGGGGCTGGGGCCAACGTCCTGACTTTC
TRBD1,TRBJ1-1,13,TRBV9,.,CASRDQGDTEAFF,TGTGCCAGCAGGGATCAGGGGGACACTGAAGCTTTCTTT
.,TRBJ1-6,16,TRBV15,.,CATSTLISSYNSPLHF,TGTGCCACCAGCACCCTCATAAGCTCCTATAATTCACCCCTCCACTTT
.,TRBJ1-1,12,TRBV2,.,CASSADGTEAFF,TGTGCCAGCAGTGCAGATGGCACTGAAGCTTTCTTT
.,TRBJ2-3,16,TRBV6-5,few,CASSYSSGETSDTQYF,TGTGCCAGCAGTTACTCATCAGGGGAGACCTCAGATACGCAGTATTTT
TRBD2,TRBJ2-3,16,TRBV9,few,CASSVERGGPTDTQYF,TGTGCCAGCAGCGTAGAGCGGGGGGGGCCCACAGATACGCAGTATTTT
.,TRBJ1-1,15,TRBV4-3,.,CASSQDRGGRTEAFF,TGCGCCAGCAGCCAAGATCGCGGGGGGAGGACTGAAGCTTTCTTT
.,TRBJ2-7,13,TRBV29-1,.,CSVEWTDSYEQYF,TGCAGCGTTGAATGGACAGACTCATACGAGCAGTACTTC
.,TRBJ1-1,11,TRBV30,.,CAWSVQVEAFF,TGTGCCTGGAGTGTACAGGTCGAAGCTTTCTTT
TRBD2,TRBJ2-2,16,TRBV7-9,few,CASSLGTSGQTGELFF,TGTGCCAGCAGCTTAGGGACTAGCGGACAGACCGGGGAGCTGTTTTTT
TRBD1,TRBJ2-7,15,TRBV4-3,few,CASSQDGTGPYEQYF,TGCGCCAGCAGCCAAGATGGGACAGGACCCTACGAGCAGTACTTC
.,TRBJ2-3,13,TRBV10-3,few,CAIRGPRPDTQYF,TGTGCCATCAGAGGGCCTCGGCCAGATACGCAGTATTTT
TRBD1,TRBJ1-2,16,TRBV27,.,CASSSGQGAYNYGYTF,TGTGCCAGCAGTTCCGGACAGGGGGCATATAACTATGGCTACACCTTC
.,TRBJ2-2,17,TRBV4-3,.,CASSQDIAETRTGELFF,TGCGCCAGCAGCCAAGACATAGCGGAAACCCGCACCGGGGAGCTGTTTTTT
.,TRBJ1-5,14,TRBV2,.,CASSGFQTNQPQHF,TGTGCCAGCAGTGGATTTCAGACAAATCAGCCCCAGCATTTT
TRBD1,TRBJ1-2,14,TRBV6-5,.,CASSYRDSGYGYTF,TGTGCCAGCAGTTATCGGGACAGTGGATATGGCTACACCTTC
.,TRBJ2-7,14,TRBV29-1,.,CSVRPTTAGYEQYF,TGCAGCGTTAGGCCTACTACCGCCGGCTACGAGCAGTACTTC
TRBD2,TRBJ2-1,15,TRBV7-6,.,CASSSLGGAYNEQFF,TGTGCCAGCAGCTCCCTCGGGGGGGCCTACAATGAGCAGTTCTTC
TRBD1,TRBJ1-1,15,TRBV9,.,CASSESGQGLTEAFF,TGTGCCAGCAGCGAATCGGGACAGGGGTTGACTGAAGCTTTCTTT
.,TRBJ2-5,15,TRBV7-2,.,CASTPIGGRQETQYF,TGTGCCAGCACCCCGATCGGGGGACGCCAAGAGACCCAGTACTTC
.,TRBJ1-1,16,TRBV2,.,CASILSWAGSSTEAFF,TGTGCCAGCATCCTCTCGTGGGCAGGGAGCTCCACTGAAGCTTTCTTT
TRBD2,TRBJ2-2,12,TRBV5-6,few,CASSAGAGELFF,TGTGCCAGCAGCGCGGGGGCCGGGGAGCTGTTTTTT
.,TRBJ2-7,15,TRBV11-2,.,CASSLADRKVHEQYF,TGTGCCAGCAGCTTAGCTGACAGGAAGGTCCACGAGCAGTACTTC
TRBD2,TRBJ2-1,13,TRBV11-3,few,CASSLRGDNEQFF,TGTGCCAGCAGCTTACGGGGGGACAATGAGCAGTTCTTC
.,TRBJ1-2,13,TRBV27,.,CASSGLANYGYTF,TGTGCCAGCAGTGGACTAGCTAACTATGGCTACACCTTC
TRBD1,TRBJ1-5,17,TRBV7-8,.,CASSLGTGGWGNQPQHF,TGTGCCAGCAGCTTGGGGACAGGGGGCTGGGGCAATCAGCCCCAGCATTTT
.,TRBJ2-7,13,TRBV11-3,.,CASSFQGSYEQYF,TGTGCCAGCAGCTTTCAGGGGTCCTACGAGCAGTACTTC
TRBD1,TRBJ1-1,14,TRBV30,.,CAWSFGQVNTEAFF,TGTGCCTGGAGTTTTGGACAGGTGAACACTGAAGCTTTCTTT
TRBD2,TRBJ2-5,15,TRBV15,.,CATAGVARPQETQYF,TGTGCCACCGCGGGGGTTGCCAGACCCCAAGAGACCCAGTACTTC
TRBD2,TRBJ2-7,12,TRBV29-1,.,CSVAGANYEQYF,TGCAGCGTAGCGGGGGCCAACTACGAGCAGTACTTC
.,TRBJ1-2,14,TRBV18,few,CASSDIRGNYGYTF,TGTGCCAGCTCCGATATAAGGGGGAACTATGGCTACACCTTC
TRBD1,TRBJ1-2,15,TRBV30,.,CAWETGTGTNYGYTF,TGTGCCTGGGAAACCGGGACAGGGACTAACTATGGCTACACCTTC
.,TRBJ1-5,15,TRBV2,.,CASSEAKGNYQPQHF,TGTGCCAGCAGTGAAGCAAAGGGGAACTATCAGCCCCAGCATTTT
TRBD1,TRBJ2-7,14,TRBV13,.,CASSWGQGASEQYF,TGTGCCAGCAGCTGGGGACAGGGGGCTTCGGAGCAGTACTTC